This T cell receptor beta chain was sequenced during a study of shared clonotypes between healthy human individuals. TCRdb's table, derived via immunoSEQ multiplex PCR, lists solely in-frame clones and lacks some. The sample lists under 2,500,000 clones, nearly 97% occurring once. The donors, all of them Caucasian adults, lived in Nashville, Tennessee. About this clone: This sample includes further DNA sequences coding for the same CDR3.

This receptor was taken from a young man in good health. The sample consisted of naive CD4+ T cells sorted from blood. Specified subset: CD45RA+ positively selected.

CDR3: CASSVDGGGTGELFF. Written as DNA, the CDR3 is TGTGCCAGCAGCGTAGATGGGGGAGGCACCGGGGAGCTGTTTTTT. The genes are TRBV9 and TRBJ2-2, with D perhaps matching TRBD2 (6 bases). Trimming stripped 0 bases from V and 4 bases from J, with 10 bases between. There are 15 residues in the CDR3. Germline-derived CDR1 and CDR2 are SGDLS and YYNGEE.